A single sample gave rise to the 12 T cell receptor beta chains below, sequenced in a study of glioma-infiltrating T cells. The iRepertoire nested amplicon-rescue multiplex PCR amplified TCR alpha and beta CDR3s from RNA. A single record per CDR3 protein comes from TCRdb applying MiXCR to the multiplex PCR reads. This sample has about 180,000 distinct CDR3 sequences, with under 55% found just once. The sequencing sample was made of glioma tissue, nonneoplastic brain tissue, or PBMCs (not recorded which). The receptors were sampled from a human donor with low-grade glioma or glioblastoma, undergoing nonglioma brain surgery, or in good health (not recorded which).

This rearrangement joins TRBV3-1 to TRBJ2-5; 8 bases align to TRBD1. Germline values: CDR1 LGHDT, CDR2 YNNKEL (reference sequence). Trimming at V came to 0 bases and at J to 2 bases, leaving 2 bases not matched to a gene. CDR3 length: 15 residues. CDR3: CASSQDGTGQETQYF. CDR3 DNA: TGTGCCAGCAGCCAAGACGGGACAGGACAAGAGACCCAGTACTTC.

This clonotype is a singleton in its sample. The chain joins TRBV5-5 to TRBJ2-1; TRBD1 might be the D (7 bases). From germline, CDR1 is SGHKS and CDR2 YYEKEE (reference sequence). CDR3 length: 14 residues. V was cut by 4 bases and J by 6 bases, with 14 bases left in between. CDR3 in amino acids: CASSLTGDCNEQFF. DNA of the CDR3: TGTGCCAGCAGCCTCACAGGGGACTGCAATGAGCAGTTCTTC.

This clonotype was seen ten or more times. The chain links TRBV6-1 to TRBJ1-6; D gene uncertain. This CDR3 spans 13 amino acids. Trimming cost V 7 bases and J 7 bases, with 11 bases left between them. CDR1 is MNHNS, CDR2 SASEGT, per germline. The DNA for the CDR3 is TGTGCCAGCATGGATTCCGCCAATTCACCCCTCCACTTT. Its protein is CASMDSANSPLHF.

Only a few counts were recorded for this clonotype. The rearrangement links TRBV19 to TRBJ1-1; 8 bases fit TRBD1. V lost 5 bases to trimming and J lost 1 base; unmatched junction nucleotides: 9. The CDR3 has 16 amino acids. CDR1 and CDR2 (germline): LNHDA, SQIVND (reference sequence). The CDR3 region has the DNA TGTGCCAGTAGTCAAACCGCCGACAGGGGGAACACTGAAGCTTTCTTT. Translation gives CASSQTADRGNTEAFF. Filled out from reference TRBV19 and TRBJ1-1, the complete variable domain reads DGGITQSPKYLFRKEGQNVTLSCEQNLNHDAMYWYRQDPGQGLRLIYYSQIVNDFQKGDIAEGYSVSREKKESFPLTVTSAQKNPTAFYLCASSQTADRGNTEAFFGQGTRLTVV.

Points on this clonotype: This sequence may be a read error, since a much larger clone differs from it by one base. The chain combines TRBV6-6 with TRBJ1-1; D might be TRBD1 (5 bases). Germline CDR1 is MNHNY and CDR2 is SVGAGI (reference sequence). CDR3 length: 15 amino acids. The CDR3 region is CGSSGIGTGLNEAFF. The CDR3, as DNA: TGTGGCAGCAGTGGAATAGGGACGGGGCTTAATGAAGCTTTCTTT.

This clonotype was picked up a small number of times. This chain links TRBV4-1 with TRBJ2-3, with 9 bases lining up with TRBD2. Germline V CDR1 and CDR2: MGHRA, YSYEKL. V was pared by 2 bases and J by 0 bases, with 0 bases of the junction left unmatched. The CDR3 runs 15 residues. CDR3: CASSQTSGSTDTQYF. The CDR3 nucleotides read TGCGCCAGCAGCCAAACTAGCGGGAGCACAGATACGCAGTATTTT.

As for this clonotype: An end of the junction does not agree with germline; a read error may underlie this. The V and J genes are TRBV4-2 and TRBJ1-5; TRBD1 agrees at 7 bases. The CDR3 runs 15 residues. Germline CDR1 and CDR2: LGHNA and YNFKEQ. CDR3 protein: CASSLREGANKPQHF. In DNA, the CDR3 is TGTGCCAGCAGCCTTCGGGAGGGGGCCAATAAGCCCCAGCATTTT.

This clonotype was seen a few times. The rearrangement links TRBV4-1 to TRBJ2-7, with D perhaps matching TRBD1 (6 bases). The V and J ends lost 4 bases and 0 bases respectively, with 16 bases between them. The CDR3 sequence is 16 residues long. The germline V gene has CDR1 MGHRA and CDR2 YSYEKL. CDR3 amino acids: CASSPQQGRISYEQYF. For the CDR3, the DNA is TGCGCCAGCAGCCCACAACAGGGAAGGATCTCCTACGAGCAGTACTTC.

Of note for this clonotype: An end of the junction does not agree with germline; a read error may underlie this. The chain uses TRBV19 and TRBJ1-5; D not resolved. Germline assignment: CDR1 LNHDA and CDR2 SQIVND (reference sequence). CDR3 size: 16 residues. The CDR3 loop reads CASTPGRGMSNQPQNF. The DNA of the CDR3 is TGTGCCAGTACCCCCGGGAGAGGGATGAGCAATCAGCCCCAGAATTTT.

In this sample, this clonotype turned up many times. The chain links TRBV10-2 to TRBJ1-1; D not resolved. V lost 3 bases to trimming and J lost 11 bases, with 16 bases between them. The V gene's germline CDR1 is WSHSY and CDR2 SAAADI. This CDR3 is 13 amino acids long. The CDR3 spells CASSDLSSGIAFF. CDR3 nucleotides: TGCGCCAGCAGTGACCTTTCATCGGGCATCGCTTTCTTT.

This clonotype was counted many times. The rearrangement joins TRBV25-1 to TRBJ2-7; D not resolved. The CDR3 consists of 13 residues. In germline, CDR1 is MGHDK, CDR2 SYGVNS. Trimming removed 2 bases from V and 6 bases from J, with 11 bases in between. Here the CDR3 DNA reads TGTGCCAGCAGTGAAAACATCTTCTTCGAGCAGTACTTC. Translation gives CASSENIFFEQYF.

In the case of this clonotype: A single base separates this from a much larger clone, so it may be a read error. DNA of the CDR3: TGTGCCGGACTTACAGGGAACTATGGCTACACCTTC. Translation gives CAGLTGNYGYTF. The V call is TRBV24-1, the J call TRBJ1-2, with D maybe TRBD1 (6 bases). Germline V gene lookup returns CDR1 KGHDR and CDR2 SFDVKD. V was trimmed by 12 bases and J by 2 bases, leaving 12 bases between them. The CDR3 has 12 residues.